The clone carrying this T cell receptor (beta chain) has only a few counts. Its antigen is unidentified. V was pared by 4 bases and J by 12 bases, with 13 bases between. The length of the CDR3 is 12 residues. Germline CDR1 MDHEN, CDR2 SYDVKM. This sample is drawn from a study of T cells after yellow fever vaccination. TCR cDNA, made by 5'RACE template switching, carried an added universal primer site and UMIs. From the 5' RACE reads, TCRdb called clonotypes with MiXCR, one entry per CDR3 protein. The data contain around 350,000 distinct CDR3 sequences, 11% of them singletons. General study points: Re-detected after boosting: most primary clones, 96% of CD4 and under 90% of CD8.

The rearrangement joins TRBV28 to TRBJ1-5; D unresolved. Material: PBMCs, obtained on the day of the first yellow fever vaccination. The sequence came from a man aged 18-30 years who received the YFV17D yellow fever vaccine. For the CDR3, the DNA is TGTGCCAGCAGTTCGTTGGTTGGGAACCAGCATTTT. Translating gives CASSSLVGNQHF.